Here is one TCR beta chain with its context. The antigen remains undetermined. Despite likely unrecorded immune exposures, the donors were nominally healthy at the time of sampling. The sample originates from a study of cytomegalovirus exposure and HLA in healthy donors. Findings of the study overall: It was confirmed in vitro that a few of the CMV-associated chains were specific for CMV antigens. Some TCR beta chains (about 170 of them) were listed as cytomegalovirus-associated. Other equally common chains were less clonally expanded than HLA-associated TCR beta chains, a later analysis showed.

This CDR3 contains 16 residues. CDR1 is SGHAT, CDR2 FQNNGV, per germline. The V gene lost 5 bases and the J gene lost 5 bases, with 19 bases spanning the gap. Researchers ran the PCR with 60 Vbeta and 13 Jbeta primers. Some clones are missing from TCRdb's copy, which holds only in-frame ones; the method was immunoSEQ multiplex PCR. The data contain more than 150,000 clones, roughly 87% of them seen just once; the ten biggest clones take up roughly 0.23%. The source material was PBMCs. The V and J genes are TRBV11-2 and TRBJ2-4; a weak D match, TRBD1 (6 bases). This TCR derives from a girl under three years old in good health and CMV-seronegative. The CDR3 protein is CASSPGTQSTQNIQYF. The CDR3 bases are TGTGCCAGCAGCCCCGGGACACAGTCCACCCAAAACATTCAGTACTTC.